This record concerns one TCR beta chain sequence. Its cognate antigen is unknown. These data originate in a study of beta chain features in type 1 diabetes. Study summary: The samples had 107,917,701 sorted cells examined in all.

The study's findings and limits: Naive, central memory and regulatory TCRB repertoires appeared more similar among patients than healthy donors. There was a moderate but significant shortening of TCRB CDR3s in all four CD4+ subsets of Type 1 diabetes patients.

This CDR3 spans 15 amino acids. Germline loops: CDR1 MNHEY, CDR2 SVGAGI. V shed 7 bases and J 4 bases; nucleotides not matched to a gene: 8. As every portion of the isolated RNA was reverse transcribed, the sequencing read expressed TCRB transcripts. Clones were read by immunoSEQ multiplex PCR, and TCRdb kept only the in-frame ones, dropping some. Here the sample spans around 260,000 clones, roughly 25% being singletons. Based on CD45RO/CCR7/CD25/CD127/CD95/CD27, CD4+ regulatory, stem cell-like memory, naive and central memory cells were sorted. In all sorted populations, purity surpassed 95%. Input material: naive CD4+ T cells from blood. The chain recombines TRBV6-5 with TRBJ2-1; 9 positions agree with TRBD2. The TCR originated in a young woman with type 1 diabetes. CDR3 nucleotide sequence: TGTGCCAGCACCGTAGCGGGAGCAGGTTACAATGAGCAGTTCTTC. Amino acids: CASTVAGAGYNEQFF.